This TCR beta chain is drawn from a study of cytomegalovirus exposure and HLA in healthy donors. Broader study findings: Per published reports, the classifier diagnosed cytomegalovirus status with high specificity and sensitivity.

As for the donors, each was a healthy bone marrow donor. PCR involved 60 Vbeta and 13 Jbeta primers. Repertoires were generated with immunoSEQ multiplex PCR, while TCRdb's copy carries only in-frame clones and drops some. The table has about 300,000 clones, 86% seen once. A remark on this clone: Its target is not known. An end of the junction does not agree with germline; a read error may underlie this.

The sequence derives from a man between 40 and 49 years old in good health and CMV-seropositive. Material for sequencing was PBMCs.

The CDR3 protein is CASSLAAGEGERNQPQHF. The CDR3, as DNA: TGTGCTAGCAGCTTAGCAGCAGGGGAGGGCGAGCGCAATCAGCCCCAGCATTTT. This sequence joins TRBV7-7 and TRBJ1-5; weak D call: TRBD1 (6 bases). The CDR3 covers 18 residues. Germline CDR1 reads SSHAT; CDR2 reads FNYEAQ (reference sequence). Complete variable domain (other parts from reference TRBV7-7 and TRBJ1-5): GAGVSQSPRYKVTKRGQDVTLRCDPISSHATLYWYQQALGQGPEFLTYFNYEAQPDKSGLPSDRFSAERPEGSISTLTIQRTEQRDSAMYRCASSLAAGEGERNQPQHFGDGTRLSIL.